The 10 T cell receptor beta chains listed next were all sequenced from one sample in a study of Graves' ophthalmopathy and Graves' hyperthyroidism. Amplification from RNA transcripts yielded the TCR beta CDR3 regions. RT-PCR in the first round used HTBI primers; a second-round multiplex PCR followed. In TCRdb, the multiplex PCR reads were re-called with MiXCR into one record per CDR3 protein. Of under 250,000 distinct CDR3 sequences listed, 25% to 30% are singletons. The sample was peripheral blood. These receptor sequences come from a man aged 50 to 59 with Graves' ophthalmopathy.

This clonotype occurred once. V gene TRBV6-1 combines with J gene TRBJ1-1; D gene unclear. V was clipped by 6 bases and J by 6 bases, with 20 bases between them. The CDR3 has 15 amino acids. Germline V gene sequence: CDR1 MNHNS, CDR2 SASEGT. The CDR3 DNA follows: TGTGCCAGCAGCCCTACTACCGGGTCTTACGCTGAAGCTTTCTTT. Residues: CASSPTTGSYAEAFF.

This clonotype has a count of ten or more. V is TRBV29-1 and J is TRBJ2-7; TRBD2 might be the D (6 bases). Looked up from germline, CDR1 is SQVTM and CDR2 is ANQGSEA. The CDR3 is 13 amino acids. The ends were cut back, 4 bases at V and 1 base at J, with 11 bases in the middle. The CDR3 region has the DNA TGCAGCGTTGGGTTGGAGGGGTCCTACGAGCAGTACTTC. Encoded protein: CSVGLEGSYEQYF.

This clonotype appeared many times. CDR3: CASSQEDLAGEETQYF. In DNA form, the CDR3 reads TGTGCCAGCAGCCAAGAGGACCTAGCGGGAGAAGAGACCCAGTACTTC. This chain connects TRBV4-2 to TRBJ2-5; 10 bases are a match to TRBD2. CDR3 length: 16 amino acids. With V trimmed by 0 bases and J by 3 bases, 4 bases remained unmatched. CDR1 LGHNA and CDR2 YNFKEQ come from the germline V gene.

The chain is built from TRBV2 and TRBJ1-1, with D unresolved. V gave up 7 bases and J gave up 1 base, with 4 bases separating them. This CDR3 contains 11 residues. From germline, CDR1 is SNHLY and CDR2 FYNNEI. The CDR3 DNA is TGTGCCAGCATTTGGAACACTGAAGCTTTCTTT. Residues: CASIWNTEAFF.

This clonotype was counted many times. The J gene is TRBJ1-6, the V gene TRBV4-1; 9 bases map to TRBD1. The CDR3 sequence is 18 residues long. Germline V gene lookup returns CDR1 MGHRA and CDR2 YSYEKL. Losses at the gene ends were 4 bases for V and 6 bases for J; bases not matched to a gene: 13. As DNA, the CDR3 is TGCGCCAGCAGCCTAGAAACGGGACAGGGATTCCTTAATTCACCCCTCCACTTT. This translates into CASSLETGQGFLNSPLHF.

This clonotype was observed many times. The V call is TRBV7-9, the J call TRBJ2-2; weak D call: TRBD1 (5 bases). V was pared by 6 bases and J by 0 bases, with 14 bases between. The CDR3 has 16 amino acids. The germline CDR1 and CDR2 sequences are SEHNR and FQNEAQ (reference sequence). The CDR3 protein is CASSPRTKTNTGELFF. CDR3 coding DNA: TGTGCCAGCAGTCCGCGGACAAAAACGAACACCGGGGAGCTGTTTTTT.

This clonotype was observed at least ten times. The chain couples TRBV24-1 to TRBJ2-2; 8 positions agree with TRBD1. V was clipped by 6 bases and J by 0 bases; unmatched bases: 20. Germline lookup yields CDR1 KGHDR and CDR2 SFDVKD. CDR3 size: 21 residues. CDR3 nucleotides: TGTGCCACCAGTCCTCCTGGACAGGGAGGCGAGTCCCTAGCGAACACCGGGGAGCTGTTTTTT. It codes for CATSPPGQGGESLANTGELFF.

This chain joins TRBV6-2 or TRBV6-3 and TRBJ1-1; maybe TRBD1 (5 bases). The CDR3 runs 15 residues. Germline-derived CDR1 and CDR2 are MNHEY and SVGEGT. V was cut by 5 bases and J by 1 base, with 14 bases left in between. CDR3 bases: TGTGCCAGCAGTCGATCCGGCAGGGCGAACACTGAAGCTTTCTTT. Its translation is CASSRSGRANTEAFF.

The V gene is TRBV11-2, the J gene TRBJ2-7; the D call may be TRBD1 or TRBD2 (7 bases each). The CDR3 loop spans 17 amino acids. Germline-derived CDR1 and CDR2 are SGHAT and FQNNGV. V lost 6 bases and J lost 1, with 22 bases in between. The CDR3 reads CASSYNGGRGQSYEQYF. CDR3 DNA: TGTGCCAGCAGTTACAACGGAGGGAGGGGGCAGTCCTACGAGCAGTACTTC.

This clonotype was picked up many times. The CDR3 loop reads CASSFMWGSGYTF. The DNA for the CDR3 is TGTGCCAGCAGTTTCATGTGGGGCTCGGGCTACACCTTC. This chain connects TRBV27 to TRBJ1-2; D might be TRBD1 (5 bases). Germline CDR1 reads MNHEY; CDR2 reads SMNVEV (reference sequence). The CDR3 sequence is 13 residues long. V was cut by 3 bases and J by 8 bases, with 13 bases left in between.